Here is one T cell receptor (beta chain) with its context. The antigen remains undetermined. Focal radiation plus CTLA-4 blockade with ipilimumab was administered to patients who had chemo-refractory metastatic non-small-cell lung cancer. This sample stems from a study of radiotherapy plus CTLA-4 blockade in lung cancer. About the research overall: Among enrolled patients, over 15% responded and 30% to 40% achieved disease control.

Trimming shortened V by 6 bases and J by 7 bases, and 23 bases separated the two germline ends. The CDR3 is 16 amino acids. The V gene's germline CDR1 is SGHRS and CDR2 YFSETQ. Regarding the study as a whole: Researchers report tumor-derived TCR clones expanding in blood after radiotherapy plus ipilimumab.

Data came from immunoSEQ multiplex PCR; TCRdb stores just in-frame clones and leaves some out. The sample holds over 14,000 clones, around 70% seen once. This specimen consisted of peripheral blood, obtained from a patient treated with radiotherapy plus ipilimumab. J is TRBJ2-1 and V is TRBV5-1; a weak D match, TRBD1 (5 bases). This TCR came from a human donor with non-small cell lung cancer whose response to radiotherapy plus ipilimumab could not be evaluated. The CDR3 region has the DNA TGCGCCAGCAACGTTTGGGGCAGGGTAGGAGAAAATGAGCAGTTCTTC. This codes for CASNVWGRVGENEQFF.